This passage covers 3 T cell receptor beta chains from one sample sequenced in a study of low-dose radiotherapy and immunotherapy resistance in tumors. TRAV- and TRBV-specific primers, spanning alpha and beta chains, primed first-strand cDNA. Amplification of TCRs used a constant-region primer and V-primer adapter for approximately 18 PCR cycles. MiXCR was run by TCRdb on the reads, yielding one entry per CDR3 protein. The sample includes 10,000 to 15,000 distinct CDR3 sequences, over 55% of them seen just once. The receptors stem from a human donor with advanced metastatic prostate, ovarian, gallbladder or colorectal cancer (not recorded which). This table probably holds off-target reads from a library built for another chain.

In its sample, this clonotype was seen a few times. The CDR3 loop is CASSQGSEGQPQHF. The CDR3 nucleotides read TGCGCCAGCAGCCAAGGGTCCGAGGGCCAGCCCCAGCATTTT. The chain carries TRBV4-1 and TRBJ1-5; D not resolved. The CDR3 has 14 residues. Trimming took off 1 base at V and 7 bases at J, with 11 bases between the two ends. Looked up from germline, CDR1 is MGHRA and CDR2 is YSYEKL.

The chain has TRBV20-1 and TRBJ1-3, with D maybe TRBD1 (6 bases). V lost 0 bases, J lost 4 bases, and 13 bases lay in between. The germline CDR1 and CDR2 sequences are DFQATT and SNEGSKA (reference sequence). CDR3 length: 15 residues. The CDR3 reads CSARDWGATGNTIYF. The CDR3 nucleotides are TGCAGTGCTAGAGATTGGGGGGCGACGGGAAACACCATATATTTT.

This clonotype has more than one count but fewer than ten. V usage is TRBV24-1 and J usage is TRBJ2-7; D assignment may be TRBD1 or TRBD2 (6 bases each). Germline-derived CDR1 and CDR2 are KGHDR and SFDVKD. This CDR3 has 13 amino acids. Trimming pared 10 bases from V and 0 bases from J, leaving 12 bases between. The CDR3 sequence: CATGGESSYEQYF. In DNA, the CDR3 is TGTGCCACGGGGGGCGAAAGCTCCTACGAGCAGTACTTC.